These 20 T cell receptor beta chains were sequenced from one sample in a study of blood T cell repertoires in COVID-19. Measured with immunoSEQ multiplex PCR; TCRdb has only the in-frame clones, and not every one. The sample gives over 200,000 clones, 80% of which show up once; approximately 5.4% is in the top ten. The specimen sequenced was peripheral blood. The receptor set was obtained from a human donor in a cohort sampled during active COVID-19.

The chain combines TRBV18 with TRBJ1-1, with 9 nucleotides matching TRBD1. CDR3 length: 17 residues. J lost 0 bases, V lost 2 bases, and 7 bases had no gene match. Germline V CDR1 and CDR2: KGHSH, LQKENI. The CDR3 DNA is TGTGCCAGCTCACCAAGGACAGGGGAATCCTTGAACACTGAAGCTTTCTTT. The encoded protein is CASSPRTGESLNTEAFF.

CDR3 in DNA: TGTGCCAGTATACCAGGGATGAACACTGAAGCTTTCTTT. Protein product: CASIPGMNTEAFF. This chain uses TRBV19 with TRBJ1-1, with TRBD1 as a possible D gene (5 bases). CDR1 LNHDA and CDR2 SQIVND come from the germline V gene (reference sequence). Trimming pared 7 bases from V and 0 bases from J, leaving 9 bases between. CDR3 size: 13 residues.

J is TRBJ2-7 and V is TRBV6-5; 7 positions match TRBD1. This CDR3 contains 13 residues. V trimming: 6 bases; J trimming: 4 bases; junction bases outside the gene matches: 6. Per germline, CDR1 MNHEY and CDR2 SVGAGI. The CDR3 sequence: CASRWDSRYEQYF. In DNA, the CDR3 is TGTGCCAGCAGATGGGACAGCAGATACGAGCAGTACTTC.

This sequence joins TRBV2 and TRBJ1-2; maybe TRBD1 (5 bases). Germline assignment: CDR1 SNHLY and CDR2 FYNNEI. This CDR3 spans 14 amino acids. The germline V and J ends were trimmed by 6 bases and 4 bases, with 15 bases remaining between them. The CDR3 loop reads CASRYLGEGYGYTF. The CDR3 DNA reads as TGTGCCAGCAGGTATCTAGGGGAAGGCTATGGCTACACCTTC.

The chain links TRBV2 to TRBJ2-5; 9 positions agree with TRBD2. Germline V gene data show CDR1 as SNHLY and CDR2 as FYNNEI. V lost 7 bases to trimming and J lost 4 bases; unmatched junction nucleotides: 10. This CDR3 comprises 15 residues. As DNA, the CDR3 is TGTGCCAGCACGGAGAGAATAGCGGGAGTAGAGACCCAGTACTTC. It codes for CASTERIAGVETQYF. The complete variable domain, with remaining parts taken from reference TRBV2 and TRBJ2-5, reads EPEVTQTPSHQVTQMGQEVILRCVPISNHLYFYWYRQILGQKVEFLVSFYNNEISEKSEIFDDQFSVERPDGSNFTLKIRSTKLEDSAMYFCASTERIAGVETQYFGPGTRLLVL.

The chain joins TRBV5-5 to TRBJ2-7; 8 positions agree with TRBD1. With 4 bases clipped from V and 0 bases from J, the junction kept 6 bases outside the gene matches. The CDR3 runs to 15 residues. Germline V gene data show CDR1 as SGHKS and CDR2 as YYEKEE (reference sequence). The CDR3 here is CASSADRGSSYEQYF. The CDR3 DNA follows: TGTGCCAGCAGCGCCGACAGGGGAAGCTCCTACGAGCAGTACTTC.

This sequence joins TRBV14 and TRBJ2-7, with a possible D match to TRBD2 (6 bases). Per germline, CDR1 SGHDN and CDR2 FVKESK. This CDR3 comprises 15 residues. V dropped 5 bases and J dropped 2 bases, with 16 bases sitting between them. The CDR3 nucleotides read TGTGCCAGCAGCTCCCCGGGAGACCTTGCCTACGAGCAGTACTTC. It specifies CASSSPGDLAYEQYF. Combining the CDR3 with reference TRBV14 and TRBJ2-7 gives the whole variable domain EAGVTQFPSHSVIEKGQTVTLRCDPISGHDNLYWYRRVMGKEIKFLLHFVKESKQDESGMPNNRFLAERTGGTYSTLKVQPAELEDSGVYFCASSSPGDLAYEQYFGPGTRLTVT.

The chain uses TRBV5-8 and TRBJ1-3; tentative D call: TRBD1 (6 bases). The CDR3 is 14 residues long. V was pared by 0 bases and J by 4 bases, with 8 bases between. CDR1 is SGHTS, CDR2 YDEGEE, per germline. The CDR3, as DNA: TGTGCCAGCAGCTTGGTGACAGGAGGAAACACCATATATTTT. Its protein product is CASSLVTGGNTIYF.

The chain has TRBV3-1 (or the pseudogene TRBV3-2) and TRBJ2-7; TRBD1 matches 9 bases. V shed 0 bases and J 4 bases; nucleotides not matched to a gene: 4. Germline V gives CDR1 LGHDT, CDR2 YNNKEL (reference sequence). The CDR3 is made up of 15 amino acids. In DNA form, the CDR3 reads TGTGCCAGCAGCCAAGAGGGGACAGGGAAGTACGAGCAGTACTTC. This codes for CASSQEGTGKYEQYF.

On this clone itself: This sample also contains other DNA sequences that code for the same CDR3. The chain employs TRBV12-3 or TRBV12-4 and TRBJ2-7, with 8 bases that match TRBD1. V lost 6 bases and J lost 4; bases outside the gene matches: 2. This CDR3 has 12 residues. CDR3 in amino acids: CASSWTGYEQYF. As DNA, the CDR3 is TGTGCCAGCAGCTGGACAGGGTACGAGCAGTACTTC.

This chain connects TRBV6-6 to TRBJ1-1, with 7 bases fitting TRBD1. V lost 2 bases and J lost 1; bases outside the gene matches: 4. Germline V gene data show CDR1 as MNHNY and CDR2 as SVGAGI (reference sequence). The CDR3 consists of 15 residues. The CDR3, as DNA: TGTGCCAGCAGTTACCCCCAGGGGGGGAACACTGAAGCTTTCTTT. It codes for CASSYPQGGNTEAFF.

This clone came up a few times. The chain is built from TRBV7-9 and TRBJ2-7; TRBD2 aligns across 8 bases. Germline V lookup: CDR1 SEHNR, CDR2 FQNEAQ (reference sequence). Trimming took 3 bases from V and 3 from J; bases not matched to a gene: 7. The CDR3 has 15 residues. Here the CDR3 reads CASSFMSGGDYEQYF. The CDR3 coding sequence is TGTGCCAGCAGCTTTATGTCCGGGGGGGACTACGAGCAGTACTTC. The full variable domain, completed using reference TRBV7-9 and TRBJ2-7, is DTGVSQNPRHKITKRGQNVTFRCDPISEHNRLYWYRQTLGQGPEFLTYFQNEAQLEKSRLLSDRFSAERPKGSFSTLEIQRTEQGDSAMYLCASSFMSGGDYEQYFGPGTRLTVT.

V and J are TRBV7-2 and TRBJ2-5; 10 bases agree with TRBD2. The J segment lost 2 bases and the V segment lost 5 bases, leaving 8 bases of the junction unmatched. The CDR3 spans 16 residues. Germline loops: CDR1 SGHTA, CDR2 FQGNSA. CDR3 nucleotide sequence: TGTGCCAGCAGCCCCCGGACTAGCGGAAAACAAGAGACCCAGTACTTC. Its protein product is CASSPRTSGKQETQYF.

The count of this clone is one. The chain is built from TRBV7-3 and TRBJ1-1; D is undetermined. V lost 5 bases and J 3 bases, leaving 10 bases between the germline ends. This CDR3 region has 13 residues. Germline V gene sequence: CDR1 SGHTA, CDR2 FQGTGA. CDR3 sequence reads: CASSPRGDTEAFF. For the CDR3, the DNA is TGTGCCAGCAGCCCCCGCGGGGACACTGAAGCTTTCTTT.

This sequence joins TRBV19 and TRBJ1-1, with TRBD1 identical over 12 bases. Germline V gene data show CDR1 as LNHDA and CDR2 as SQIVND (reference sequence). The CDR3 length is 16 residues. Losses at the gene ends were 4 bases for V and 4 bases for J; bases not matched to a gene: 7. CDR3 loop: CASSTGGTGGFTEAFF. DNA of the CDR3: TGTGCCAGTAGTACGGGAGGGACAGGGGGCTTCACTGAAGCTTTCTTT.

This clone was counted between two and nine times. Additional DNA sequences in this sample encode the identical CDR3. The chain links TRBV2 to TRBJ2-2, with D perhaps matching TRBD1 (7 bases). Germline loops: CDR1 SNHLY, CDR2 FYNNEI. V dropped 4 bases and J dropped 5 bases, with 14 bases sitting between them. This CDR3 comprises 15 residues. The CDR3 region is CASSGKGAGTGELFF. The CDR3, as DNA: TGTGCCAGCAGTGGGAAGGGGGCGGGGACCGGGGAGCTGTTTTTT. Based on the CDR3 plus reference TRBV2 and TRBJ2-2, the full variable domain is EPEVTQTPSHQVTQMGQEVILRCVPISNHLYFYWYRQILGQKVEFLVSFYNNEISEKSEIFDDQFSVERPDGSNFTLKIRSTKLEDSAMYFCASSGKGAGTGELFFGEGSRLTVL.

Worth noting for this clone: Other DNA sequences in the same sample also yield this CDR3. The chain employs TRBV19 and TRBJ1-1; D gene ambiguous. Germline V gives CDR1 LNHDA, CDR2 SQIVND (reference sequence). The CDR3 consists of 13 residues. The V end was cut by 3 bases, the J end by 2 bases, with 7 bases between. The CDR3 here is CASSMGLNTEAFF. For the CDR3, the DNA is TGTGCCAGTAGTATGGGCCTTAACACTGAAGCTTTCTTT.

The CDR3 protein is CASSQDRTSAVTQETQYF. The DNA of the CDR3 is TGTGCCAGCAGCCAAGATAGGACTAGCGCCGTAACTCAAGAGACCCAGTACTTC. V is TRBV4-2 and J is TRBJ2-5, with 9 bases fitting TRBD2. CDR1 and CDR2 (germline): LGHNA, YNFKEQ. The CDR3 covers 18 residues. The trim removed 0 bases at V and 2 bases at J, leaving 10 bases unmatched.

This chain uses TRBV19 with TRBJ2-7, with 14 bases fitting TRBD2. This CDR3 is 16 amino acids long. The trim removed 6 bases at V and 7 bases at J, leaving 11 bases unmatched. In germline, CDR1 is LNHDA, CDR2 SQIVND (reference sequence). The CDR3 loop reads CASRPAGTSGSGEQYF. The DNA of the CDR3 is TGTGCCAGTAGACCCGCCGGGACTAGCGGGAGTGGTGAGCAGTACTTC.

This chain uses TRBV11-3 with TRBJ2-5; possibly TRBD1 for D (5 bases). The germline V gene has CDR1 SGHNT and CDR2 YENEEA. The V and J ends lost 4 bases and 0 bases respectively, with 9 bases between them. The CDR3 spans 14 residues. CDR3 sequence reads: CASSSRQNQETQYF. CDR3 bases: TGTGCCAGCAGCTCCCGACAGAACCAAGAGACCCAGTACTTC.